This T cell receptor beta chain was sequenced during a study of blood T cells in healthy people across ages. Germline lookup yields CDR1 MDHEN and CDR2 SYDVKM. This CDR3 is built from 13 residues. General study findings and limits: Per-million-T-cell TCR beta diversity fell roughly linearly with age.

A second PCR of roughly 7 to 11 cycles used a sample-barcoded 5' primer and a J-beta primer mix. TCRdb redid the calling of the 5' RACE reads with MiXCR, one entry per CDR3 protein. Seen here are under 2,000,000 distinct CDR3 sequences, around half observed once, and the top ten hold less than 2.5%. With regard to this clonotype: Its antigen is unknown.

The rearrangement links TRBV28 to TRBJ1-5; D is possibly TRBD1 (5 bases). The sample comprised blood. This clonotype originated in a woman aged 40 to 49 in good health. CDR3 region: CAHTGRGDQPQHF. For the CDR3, the DNA is TGTGCACACACTGGTCGGGGCGATCAGCCCCAGCATTTT.